This T cell receptor (beta chain) was retrieved from a study of T-cell memory formation after mild COVID-19. With 0 bases clipped from V and 8 bases from J, the junction kept 10 bases outside the gene matches. CDR3 length equals 17 residues. Germline V gene sequence: CDR1 LGHNA, CDR2 YNFKEQ. Study results and caveats: Later expanders leaned toward CD4+, whereas clones contracting from day 15 to 85 were balanced CD4/CD8.

The authors produced TCR alpha and TCR beta cDNA libraries with sample barcodes and UMIs by 5'RACE using constant-segment primers. TCRdb independently ran MiXCR on the 5' RACE reads; one entry per CDR3 protein. The table lists fewer than 200,000 distinct CDR3 sequences, 20% to 25% of them singletons, with about 23% in the top ten. Remarks on this clonotype: Its antigen remains unidentified.

The sequenced sample consisted of PBMCs or a T cell subset sorted from them (not recorded which). The receptor was derived from an adult woman who had mild COVID-19 (a few samples of this study predate the infection). Cell type and time point are not known. The rearrangement uses TRBV4-2 and TRBJ2-1, with 10 bases lining up with TRBD2. CDR3 region: CASSQDVEASGSDEQFF. CDR3 coding DNA: TGTGCCAGCAGCCAAGATGTGGAGGCTAGCGGGAGTGATGAGCAGTTCTTC.